The clone carrying this T cell receptor beta chain was counted only a few times. This sample was taken from a study of T cells after yellow fever vaccination. Germline V CDR1 and CDR2: SGHTA, FQGNSA. This CDR3 spans 17 amino acids. Trimming stripped 1 base from V and 1 base from J, with 13 bases between. In making TCR cDNA, 5'RACE template switching added a universal primer site and UMIs to it. One entry per CDR3 protein, called by TCRdb with MiXCR from the 5' RACE reads. The table has nearly 550,000 distinct CDR3 sequences, over 15% seen once; the top ten hold roughly an eighth. The TCR was taken from a man in his thirties or forties who received the YFV17D yellow fever vaccine. This chain links TRBV7-2 with TRBJ2-2; no clear D gene. The starting material was PBMCs, obtained 15 days after the yellow fever booster vaccination. In DNA form, the CDR3 reads TGTGCCAGCAGCTTAGGAAGTCACCAACTGAACACCGGGGAGCTGTTTTTT. This gives the protein CASSLGSHQLNTGELFF.